This T cell receptor (beta chain) derives from a study of vaccination and CD4 T cells after COVID-19 (dated by TCRdb to about 2022). Regarding the complete study: Every convalescent patient had a positive nasal swab PCR test for SARS-CoV-2, with mild disease in 8 to 10 patients and severe disease in one. Participants got two doses of the Pfizer-BioNTech BNT162b2 vaccine (n=8) or two doses of the Moderna mRNA-1273 vaccine (n=2). In approximately eleven COVID-19 convalescent patients and a handful of infection-naive healthy vaccine recipients, the spike-specific CD4+ TCR repertoire before mRNA vaccination was compared with the repertoire after mRNA vaccination. Control cultures used a CEFX viral epitope pool as positive control, an HIV-1 Nef peptide pool as negative control, or no peptide. In the convalescent cohort there were six males and four females, among whom were two Hispanic individuals, seven Caucasians, two Asians and one multiracial person. Post-COVID blood samples from convalescent patients were collected a median of 101 days after diagnosis, with a range of about 30 to 170 days. The cultures were stimulated with overlapping spike peptide pools from SARS-CoV-2 and from the common cold coronaviruses HCoV-NL63, HCoV-OC43 and HCoV-229E. The time from the second vaccine dose to post-vaccine blood sampling had a median of roughly 72 days and ranged from roughly 12 to 241 days. Overall study outcomes, separate from this receptor: Nearly all vaccine-specific clones in convalescent patients (304 of 307) were mono-reactive for SARS-CoV-2 spike rather than cross-reactive with common cold coronaviruses. The median count of SARS-CoV-2-reactive clonotypes went up from around 20 after infection to 38 after vaccination, although the change was not significant. In convalescent patients, a median around 89% of post-vaccine SARS-CoV-2-reactive clones were detected only after vaccination, suggesting vaccine-specific priming. The study included relatively few convalescent patients and did not analyze early timepoints after natural infection.

What this sample's treatment or condition label stands for: 10-day PBMC culture with coronavirus spike peptide pools or control peptides (ViraFEST assay). The ViraFEST assay, used in the study, expanded antigen-specific T cells with peptide pools and then identified the expanded clonotypes through TCR sequencing. Positive SARS-CoV-2 PCR tests in the convalescent patients dated from March to December 2020, before Alpha, Beta and Delta variants emerged in the United States. About 1.8 million PBMCs per well were cultured in IMDM with about 5% human AB serum and 9 to 10 IU/ml IL-2, plus 10 ug/ml peptide pools. On days 3 and 7, half of the culture medium was replaced with fresh IL-2-containing medium. CD4+ T cells were isolated after approximately ten days of culture through negative selection using the EasySep CD4+ T cell isolation kit. Ficoll-Paque Plus gradient centrifugation was used to isolate PBMCs from whole blood, and the isolated PBMCs were then either used fresh or cryopreserved at -140C. Culture conditions were generally each tested in triplicate wells.

By share, this clonotype ranks as medium-sized (0.01 to 0.1%). Its target antigen remains unknown. Qualities for individual bases were not recorded, and no much larger clone is one base off. To prepare the library, PCR was applied. TCR sequencing of DNA from cultured CD4+ T cells used the Oncomine TCR Beta short-read assay at the Johns Hopkins FTIC core. The QIAamp micro DNA kit was used to extract genomic DNA from the cultured CD4+ T cells. The Oncomine TCR Beta libraries from cultured CD4+ T cells were pooled using unique dual indexes and then sequenced on an Illumina iSeq 100. From the authors' description of their analysis: Non-productive sequences were removed, and CDR3s not starting with C, not ending with F or W, or shorter than 7 amino acids were discarded. Antigen-specific clonotypes were identified with the MANAFEST web application by comparing peptide-stimulated wells with reference and other culture wells. To be called positive, a clone needed an FDR below 0.05, an odds ratio above 5, and a productive frequency above 0.1% in at least two of three replicate wells. Clonotypes that were significantly expanded in both SARS-CoV-2 spike wells and at least one common cold coronavirus spike condition were defined as cross-reactive. CDR3 homology was assessed with Levenshtein distances (stringdist) and unrooted phylogenetic trees (ape) in R version 3.6.1. The raw public data were reprocessed by TCRdb itself: fastp quality trimming at Q25, MiXCR clonotype calling, in-frame beta chains only. One record per CDR3 amino acid sequence lists the most common genes and DNA. The V and J calls come from TCRdb's annotation, not from the publication. The sample table shows around 4,800 distinct CDR3 sequences, and roughly a fifth are seen once. The ten largest clones represent roughly a fifth of the sample.

Specimen: CD4+ T cells from blood, cultured in vitro. The source is a human donor who had recovered from COVID-19.

Read as DNA, the sequence is TGTGCCAGCAGCTTAGGTCACACCGGGGAGCTGTTTTTT. It codes for CASSLGHTGELFF. This receptor chain uses TRBV7-9 and TRBJ2-2; too little of a D gene remains to name it. The CDR3 covers 13 residues, taking in both the cysteine and the phenylalanine. Kept here is only the CDR3 DNA, which spans 39 bases and is read in frame from base 1. CDR1 and CDR2, looked up from the germline V gene (reference sequence), are SEHNR and FQNEAQ. A distance of 3 bases separates the germline ends of V and J, which lose 1 base and 3 bases respectively.